This is a list of T cell receptor beta chains from one sample in a study of identical twins. MiXCR was run by TCRdb on the 5' RACE reads, yielding one entry per CDR3 protein. This sample has more than 1.5 million distinct CDR3 sequences; about 30% occur once, and the top ten carry approximately 0.25%. The sequenced sample was cord blood. These receptors were obtained from a newborn girl in good health. The CDR3 runs from the conserved cysteine through the conserved F or W. The D gene is left open where the match is weak. Clone size, where shown, is once, few, many, or a class for clones that have expanded.

>TRBJ1-5|-|TRBV7-2|-
TGTGCCAGCAGCTTAGAATCTGTTCAGCCCCAGCATTTT
CASSLESVQPQHF
>TRBJ1-5|-|TRBV20-1|-
TGCAGTGCGGAGCAGCAGAAATATAGCAATCAGCCCCAGCATTTT
CSAEQQKYSNQPQHF
>TRBJ1-6|-|TRBV4-1|few
TGCGCCAGCAGCCATCAAACCGGGTCTCGCTATTCACCCCTCCACTTT
CASSHQTGSRYSPLHF
>TRBJ2-5|TRBD2|TRBV6-2/TRBV6-3|-
TGTGCCAGCAGTCCCAGGACTAGCGGGGGGAATGAGCAGTACTTC
CASSPRTSGGNEQYF
>TRBJ2-5|-|TRBV10-3|few
TGTGCCATCAGTGGGATGGGGGAGACCCAGTACTTC
CAISGMGETQYF
>TRBJ2-7|-|TRBV2|few
TGTGCCAGCACTGGACAGCTCGAGCAGTACTTC
CASTGQLEQYF
>TRBJ1-1|-|TRBV3-1|-
TGTGCCAGCAGCCAAGATAGTCACCTCACTGAAGCTTTCTTT
CASSQDSHLTEAFF
>TRBJ2-5|TRBD2|TRBV7-2|few
TGTGCCAGCAGCTCAGGACTAGCGGAGAAGACCCAGTACTTC
CASSSGLAEKTQYF
>TRBJ1-4|TRBD1|TRBV20-1|few
TGCAGTGCTAGATCGGCACCGGGACAGCTAAATGAAAAACTGTTTTTT
CSARSAPGQLNEKLFF
>TRBJ2-2|TRBD2|TRBV5-6|few
TGTGCCAGCAGCTTGCTAGTAGCGGGAGAAAATGGGGAGCTGTTTTTT
CASSLLVAGENGELFF
>TRBJ2-1|-|TRBV9|once
TGTGCCAGCATCGTAGGACTCAATGAGCAGTTCTTC
CASIVGLNEQFF
>TRBJ2-7|-|TRBV6-5|-
TGTGCCAGCAGTTACTCGAAAGGTGACCTCTACGAGCAGTACTTC
CASSYSKGDLYEQYF
>TRBJ1-2|-|TRBV6-1|-
TGTGCCAGCCGGAGGACCTTTAACTATGGCTACACCTTC
CASRRTFNYGYTF
>TRBJ1-2|-|TRBV6-5|-
TGTGCCAGCAGACCTACAGGGAGTGGCTACACCTTC
CASRPTGSGYTF
>TRBJ2-7|-|TRBV15|many
TGTGCCACCAGCAGATCGGGACAGCAGTACTTC
CATSRSGQQYF
>TRBJ2-6|-|TRBV2|few
TGTGCCAGCAGGGCCTCAGACTCTGGGGCCAACGTCCTGACTTTC
CASRASDSGANVLTF
>TRBJ1-1|-|TRBV6-1|-
TGTGCCAGCAGTGAAGTACAGGGCACTGAAGCTTTCTTT
CASSEVQGTEAFF
>TRBJ1-2|-|TRBV11-2|-
TGTGCCAGCAGCTTAGATTTGGGTCCCACCCTCTATGGCTACACCTTC
CASSLDLGPTLYGYTF
>TRBJ2-3|-|TRBV29-1|-
TGCAGCGTTGAAGTGAGGAGGGCAGATACGCAGTATTTT
CSVEVRRADTQYF
>TRBJ1-2|-|TRBV27|few
TGTGCCAGCAGCTTGAGTGGGCGGAATGGCTACACCTTC
CASSLSGRNGYTF
>TRBJ2-1|-|TRBV20-1|few
TGCAGTGCGAGCCCGACTGTCAATGAGCAGTTCTTC
CSASPTVNEQFF
>TRBJ2-5|-|TRBV11-2|few
TGTGCCTGCAGCTTAGACCCCATCGAGACCCAGTACTTC
CACSLDPIETQYF
>TRBJ2-1|TRBD2|TRBV10-3|few
TGTGCCATCAGTGCAGAGACTAGCGCCAACAATGAGCAGTTCTTC
CAISAETSANNEQFF
>TRBJ2-3|-|TRBV27|-
TGTGCCAGCATGCGGGGCACAGATACGCGGTATTTT
CASMRGTDTRYF
>TRBJ1-6|-|TRBV28|-
TGTGCCTCCGCCCTCGGGTTGAGCTCCTATAATTCACCCCTCCACTTT
CASALGLSSYNSPLHF
>TRBJ1-1|-|TRBV27|few
TGTGCCAGCAGTTCCTGGGGGGGCACTGAAGCTTTCTTT
CASSSWGGTEAFF
>TRBJ2-3|-|TRBV11-2|few
TGTGCCAGCAGCTTAGACTCCCGATCGTCAGATACGCAGTATTTT
CASSLDSRSSDTQYF
>TRBJ1-5|-|TRBV4-1|-
TGCGCCAGCAGCCAGAGGGGCTTGGGCAATCAGCCCCAGCATTTT
CASSQRGLGNQPQHF
>TRBJ2-1|-|TRBV7-9|-
TGTTCCACTTCGAGTGGCGGTGAGCAGTTCTTC
CSTSSGGEQFF
>TRBJ2-7|-|TRBV30|-
TGTGCCTGGAGAGGAGTACTCCGACAGGTCTACAATGAGCAGTACTTC
CAWRGVLRQVYNEQYF
>TRBJ2-7|-|TRBV28|many
TGTGCCAGCAGTTTACAGGGTTTGTACGAGCAGTACTTC
CASSLQGLYEQYF
>TRBJ1-1|-|TRBV18|few
TGTGCCAGCTCACCCTTAGGAGGGGGGGCTACTGAAGCTTTCTTT
CASSPLGGGATEAFF
>TRBJ2-1|-|TRBV5-4|few
TGTGCCAGCAGCTTTGGTGGCGGTCTTAGCTCCTACAATGAGCAGTTCTTC
CASSFGGGLSSYNEQFF
>TRBJ1-5|TRBD1|TRBV20-1|-
TGCAGTGCTCGTCGGGACAGACGGTATAGCAATCAGCCCCAGCATTTT
CSARRDRRYSNQPQHF